These T cell receptor beta chains were read from a single sample in a study of blood T cell repertoires in COVID-19. Sequencing was performed with immunoSEQ multiplex PCR; in TCRdb, only in-frame clones are kept and a portion is missing. The repertoire has about 260,000 clones, about nine tenths of them found once; the top ten carry approximately 10%. The sequencing sample was made of peripheral blood. These receptor sequences come from a woman aged 25 to 39 with COVID-19, enrolled during active disease. Both conserved end residues are part of each CDR3. A D gene is named only where the DNA matches it firmly. Only part of the rows carry a size: once, few, many, or a class if the clone is expanded.

clone size	D gene	V gene	J gene	CDR3 DNA	CDR3 protein
few	NA	TRBV27	TRBJ2-2	TGTGCCAGCAGTCCGTCGAACACCGGGGAGCTGTTTTTT	CASSPSNTGELFF
once	NA	TRBV2	TRBJ1-6	TGTGCCAGCAGTGAGGGAGTCGGTAATTCACCCCTCCACTTT	CASSEGVGNSPLHF
once	TRBD1	TRBV19	TRBJ1-6	TGTGCCAGTAGTATAGTCGGGACAGCAGGATTTTCACCCCTCCACTTT	CASSIVGTAGFSPLHF
NA	NA	TRBV19	TRBJ1-2	TGTGCCAGTAGTATTGGGCGCTATGGCTACACCTTC	CASSIGRYGYTF
NA	NA	TRBV10-2	TRBJ2-3	TGCGCCAGCCGACAAGGCGCAGATACGCAGTATTTT	CASRQGADTQYF
NA	NA	TRBV24-1	TRBJ2-1	TGTGCCACCAGTGGCGAGGCCTACAATGAGCAGTTCTTC	CATSGEAYNEQFF
once	NA	TRBV5-1	TRBJ2-7	TGCGCCAGCTCCGGACAGTACGCCTACGAGCAGTACTTC	CASSGQYAYEQYF
NA	NA	TRBV6-6	TRBJ1-3	TGTGCCAGCAGCCGCACAGGAGGAAACACCATATATTTT	CASSRTGGNTIYF
NA	TRBD1	TRBV28	TRBJ2-7	TGTGCCAGCAGACCGGACAGGGACTCCTACGAGCAGTACTTC	CASRPDRDSYEQYF
NA	NA	TRBV6-6	TRBJ1-2	TGTGCCAGCAAAACAGCCCTTCTGCGTGATGGCTACACCTTC	CASKTALLRDGYTF
NA	NA	TRBV6-5	TRBJ1-2	TGTGCCAGCAGTTACGTTGGGGGGGCTGATGGCTACACCTTC	CASSYVGGADGYTF
NA	TRBD1	TRBV5-6	TRBJ2-7	TGTGCCAGCAGTTCTCAGGGGGCAGGCTCCTACGAGCAGTACTTC	CASSSQGAGSYEQYF
NA	NA	TRBV5-6	TRBJ2-1	TGTGCCAGCAGCGGAGGGGGCCACTCCTACAATGAGCAGTTCTTC	CASSGGGHSYNEQFF
NA	NA	TRBV20-1	TRBJ2-2	TGCAGTGCAACTAGCCCCGGGGAGCTGTTTTTT	CSATSPGELFF
NA	TRBD2	TRBV5-6	TRBJ2-3	TGTGCCAGCAGCTTGGCGGCTAGCGGGTGGGTATCGCAGTATTTT	CASSLAASGWVSQYF
NA	NA	TRBV5-4	TRBJ2-7	TGTGCCAGCAGCTTGGACCCAGACTACGAGCAGTACTTC	CASSLDPDYEQYF
NA	TRBD2	TRBV7-3	TRBJ2-2	TGTGCCAGCAGCTCGCTAGCGGGAGTAGGGGCCGGGGAGCTGTTTTTT	CASSSLAGVGAGELFF